A selection of T cell receptor beta chains follows, all from one sample in a study of CD8+CD57+ T cells in acquired aplastic anemia. From the reads, TCRdb called clonotypes with MiXCR, one entry per CDR3 protein. There are just over 400,000 distinct CDR3 sequences in the sample; about 70% occur only once, and under 5% lies in the top ten. Sequences were obtained from sorted CD4+, CD8+, or CD8+CD57+ T cells (not recorded which) from PBMCs. All receptors come from a human donor in good health, serving as a control. CDR3s include the opening cysteine and the closing phenylalanine or tryptophan. Fields, in order: V gene, J gene, clone size, D gene, CDR3 protein, CDR3 DNA. The D gene is left open where the match is weak. Rows give clone size only sometimes, using once, few, many, or a class for an expanded clone.

v_call: TRBV12-3/TRBV12-4; j_call: TRBJ1-1; clone_size: .; d_call: TRBD1; cdr3_aa: CASSTGTGSTEAFF; cdr3_nt: TGTGCCAGCAGCACCGGGACAGGTAGTACTGAAGCTTTCTTT
v_call: TRBV20-1; j_call: TRBJ2-5; clone_size: .; d_call: .; cdr3_aa: CSASYIFW; cdr3_nt: TGCAGTGCTAGTTACATATTTTGG
v_call: TRBV7-2; j_call: TRBJ2-1; clone_size: many; d_call: .; cdr3_aa: CASSGQGGHEQFF; cdr3_nt: TGTGCCAGCAGCGGTCAGGGGGGACATGAGCAGTTCTTC
v_call: TRBV7-9; j_call: TRBJ1-2; clone_size: .; d_call: .; cdr3_aa: CASSPRTSGGAYTGYTF; cdr3_nt: TGTGCCAGCAGCCCGAGGACTAGCGGGGGGGCCTACACAGGCTACACCTTC
v_call: TRBV2; j_call: TRBJ2-7; clone_size: .; d_call: .; cdr3_aa: CASNPVGLLYEQYF; cdr3_nt: TGTGCCAGCAACCCGGTCGGCCTTCTCTACGAGCAGTACTTC
v_call: TRBV20-1; j_call: TRBJ1-4; clone_size: .; d_call: .; cdr3_aa: CSARVTGARFF; cdr3_nt: TGCAGTGCTAGAGTTACGGGGGCCAGATTTTTT
v_call: TRBV30; j_call: TRBJ1-1; clone_size: few; d_call: .; cdr3_aa: CAWSVAGSNTEAFF; cdr3_nt: TGTGCCTGGAGTGTAGCCGGGTCGAACACTGAAGCTTTCTTT
v_call: TRBV4-1; j_call: TRBJ2-3; clone_size: .; d_call: .; cdr3_aa: CASRTAGLSTDTQYF; cdr3_nt: TGCGCCAGCAGAACCGCGGGACTTAGCACAGATACGCAGTATTTT
v_call: TRBV10-3; j_call: TRBJ1-3; clone_size: few; d_call: .; cdr3_aa: CAISPGTRGSSSGNTIYF; cdr3_nt: TGTGCCATCAGTCCCGGGACAAGGGGTTCGAGCTCTGGAAACACCATATATTTT
v_call: TRBV10-1; j_call: TRBJ2-7; clone_size: .; d_call: TRBD2; cdr3_aa: CASSEGVGGSSCEQYF; cdr3_nt: TGCGCCAGCAGCGAGGGCGTCGGCGGGAGCTCCTGCGAGCAGTACTTC
v_call: TRBV2; j_call: TRBJ1-1; clone_size: many; d_call: .; cdr3_aa: CASEGGKNTEAFF; cdr3_nt: TGTGCTTCAGAGGGGGGCAAGAACACTGAAGCTTTCTTT
v_call: TRBV11-1; j_call: TRBJ2-7; clone_size: .; d_call: .; cdr3_aa: CASSPLEHYEQYF; cdr3_nt: TGTGCCAGCAGCCCCTTGGAACACTACGAGCAGTACTTC
v_call: TRBV7-2; j_call: TRBJ2-7; clone_size: .; d_call: TRBD1; cdr3_aa: CASSGEGAANEQYYF; cdr3_nt: TGTGCCAGCAGCGGAGAGGGGGCTGCCAACGAGCAGTACTACTTC
v_call: TRBV11-2; j_call: TRBJ2-7; clone_size: .; d_call: .; cdr3_aa: CASSVERGGEQYF; cdr3_nt: TGTGCCAGCAGCGTAGAGAGAGGGGGCGAGCAGTACTTC
v_call: TRBV29-1; j_call: TRBJ2-1; clone_size: few; d_call: .; cdr3_aa: CSVEETTGGYNEQFF; cdr3_nt: TGCAGCGTTGAAGAAACGACAGGCGGATACAATGAGCAGTTCTTC
v_call: TRBV20-1; j_call: TRBJ1-2; clone_size: .; d_call: .; cdr3_aa: CSASTTRLVYTF; cdr3_nt: TGCAGTGCTAGCACAACCCGACTAGTTTACACCTTC
v_call: TRBV19; j_call: TRBJ2-6; clone_size: once; d_call: .; cdr3_aa: CASRGVPCSGANVLTF; cdr3_nt: TGTGCCAGTCGGGGAGTACCGTGCTCTGGGGCCAACGTCCTGACTTTC
v_call: TRBV7-3; j_call: TRBJ1-1; clone_size: .; d_call: .; cdr3_aa: CASSLGGSANTGEF; cdr3_nt: TGTGCCAGCAGCTTAGGGGGGAGCGCGAACACCGGGGAGTTT
v_call: TRBV3-1; j_call: TRBJ1-1; clone_size: .; d_call: .; cdr3_aa: CASSRQATEAFF; cdr3_nt: TGTGCCAGCAGCCGGCAGGCCACTGAAGCTTTCTTT
v_call: TRBV20-1; j_call: TRBJ2-1; clone_size: .; d_call: .; cdr3_aa: CSANQQGRGQFF; cdr3_nt: TGCAGTGCTAACCAACAGGGCCGAGGGCAGTTCTTC
v_call: TRBV2; j_call: TRBJ1-5; clone_size: .; d_call: .; cdr3_aa: CASVREGNQPEHF; cdr3_nt: TGTGCCAGCGTCCGCGAGGGCAATCAGCCCGAGCATTTT
v_call: TRBV12-5; j_call: TRBJ1-1; clone_size: many; d_call: TRBD1; cdr3_aa: CASGLVLGQENTEAFF; cdr3_nt: TGTGCTAGTGGTTTGGTACTGGGACAGGAGAACACTGAAGCTTTCTTT
v_call: TRBV19; j_call: TRBJ1-2; clone_size: .; d_call: TRBD1; cdr3_aa: CASSSFTGTDYGDTF; cdr3_nt: TGTGCCAGCAGTTCTTTCACCGGGACAGACTATGGCGACACCTTC
v_call: TRBV20-1; j_call: TRBJ1-2; clone_size: .; d_call: .; cdr3_aa: CSARERDSSGYTF; cdr3_nt: TGCAGTGCTAGAGAGCGAGACAGTTCTGGCTACACCTTC
v_call: TRBV12-3/TRBV12-4; j_call: TRBJ2-7; clone_size: few; d_call: TRBD2; cdr3_aa: CASRWTSGGDYEQYF; cdr3_nt: TGTGCCAGCAGATGGACTAGCGGGGGAGACTACGAGCAGTACTTC
v_call: TRBV9; j_call: TRBJ1-2; clone_size: .; d_call: TRBD1; cdr3_aa: CASSETGGGYTF; cdr3_nt: TGTGCCAGCAGCGAGACAGGGGGCGGCTACACCTTC
v_call: TRBV7-9; j_call: TRBJ1-1; clone_size: .; d_call: .; cdr3_aa: CASSLARLNTEAFF; cdr3_nt: TGTGCCAGCAGCTTAGCCAGACTGAACACTGAAGCTTTCTTT
v_call: TRBV20-1; j_call: TRBJ2-1; clone_size: .; d_call: TRBD1; cdr3_aa: CSVLQPGRQGEQFF; cdr3_nt: TGCAGTGTTCTCCAACCGGGGCGACAGGGGGAGCAGTTCTTC
v_call: TRBV7-2; j_call: TRBJ2-7; clone_size: .; d_call: .; cdr3_aa: CASSLDYTGANVLYF; cdr3_nt: TGTGCCAGCAGCTTAGACTACACTGGGGCCAACGTCCTGTACTTC
v_call: TRBV2; j_call: TRBJ1-4; clone_size: once; d_call: .; cdr3_aa: CASSVTDNEKLFF; cdr3_nt: TGTGCCAGCAGTGTTACAGATAATGAAAAACTGTTTTTT
v_call: TRBV20-1; j_call: TRBJ1-1; clone_size: many; d_call: .; cdr3_aa: CSARDRITNTEAFF; cdr3_nt: TGCAGTGCTAGAGATAGAATTACTAACACTGAAGCTTTCTTT
v_call: TRBV7-2; j_call: TRBJ1-2; clone_size: .; d_call: TRBD1; cdr3_aa: CASSQEDRQVGRYNF; cdr3_nt: TGTGCCAGCAGCCAAGAGGACAGGCAGGTTGGGCGCTACAACTTC
v_call: TRBV29-1; j_call: TRBJ2-4; clone_size: few; d_call: .; cdr3_aa: CSVVTAGFNIQYF; cdr3_nt: TGCAGCGTTGTGACAGCCGGTTTTAACATTCAGTACTTC
v_call: TRBV19; j_call: TRBJ1-5; clone_size: many; d_call: .; cdr3_aa: CASKNPASNQPQHF; cdr3_nt: TGTGCCAGCAAGAATCCAGCGAGCAATCAGCCCCAGCATTTT
v_call: TRBV5-1; j_call: TRBJ2-7; clone_size: .; d_call: .; cdr3_aa: CASSLDLWGQALYEQYF; cdr3_nt: TGTGCCAGCAGCCTGGATTTGTGGGGTCAGGCCTTATACGAGCAGTACTTC
v_call: TRBV7-3; j_call: TRBJ2-5; clone_size: .; d_call: TRBD1; cdr3_aa: CASSLPGTGHGYTTQYF; cdr3_nt: TGTGCCAGCAGCTTGCCCGGGACAGGGCATGGCTACACCACCCAGTACTTC
v_call: TRBV2; j_call: TRBJ2-3; clone_size: .; d_call: TRBD2; cdr3_aa: CASSWTSGTSTDTQYF; cdr3_nt: TGTGCCAGCAGTTGGACTAGCGGAACTAGCACAGATACGCAGTATTTT
v_call: TRBV6-1; j_call: TRBJ2-1; clone_size: many; d_call: .; cdr3_aa: CASSEGAGVSEQFF; cdr3_nt: TGTGCCAGCAGTGAAGGTGCGGGTGTGAGTGAGCAGTTCTTC
v_call: TRBV19; j_call: TRBJ2-3; clone_size: many; d_call: .; cdr3_aa: CASSIPGGPSTDTQYF; cdr3_nt: TGTGCCAGTAGTATCCCCGGGGGACCTAGCACAGATACGCAGTATTTT
v_call: TRBV2; j_call: TRBJ1-5; clone_size: .; d_call: TRBD1; cdr3_aa: CASSLEQGAGNQPQHF; cdr3_nt: TGTGCCAGCAGTCTAGAACAGGGGGCGGGCAATCAGCCCCAGCATTTT
v_call: TRBV20-1; j_call: TRBJ1-1; clone_size: .; d_call: TRBD1; cdr3_aa: CSAGTGEAFF; cdr3_nt: TGCAGCGCAGGGACAGGGGAAGCTTTCTTT